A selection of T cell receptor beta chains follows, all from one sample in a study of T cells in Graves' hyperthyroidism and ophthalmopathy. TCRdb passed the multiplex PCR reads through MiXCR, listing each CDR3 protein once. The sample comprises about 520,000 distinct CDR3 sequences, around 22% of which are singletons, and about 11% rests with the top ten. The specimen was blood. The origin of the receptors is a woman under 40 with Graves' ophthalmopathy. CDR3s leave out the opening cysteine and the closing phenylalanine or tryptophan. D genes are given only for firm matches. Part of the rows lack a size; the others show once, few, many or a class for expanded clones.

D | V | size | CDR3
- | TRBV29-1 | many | SVAGRGTNTEAF
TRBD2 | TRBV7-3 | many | ASSSRASGGEQY
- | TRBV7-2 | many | ASSLDSGQETQY
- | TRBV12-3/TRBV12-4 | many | ASRREPRGGYT
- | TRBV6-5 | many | ASSYSWGGDTEAF
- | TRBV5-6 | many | ASSWGRYEQY
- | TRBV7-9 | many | ASNPSDDGYT
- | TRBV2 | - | ASSGDGQDQPQH
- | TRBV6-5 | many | ASSYTDRRNGYT
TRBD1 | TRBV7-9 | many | ASRPGTGNTGELF
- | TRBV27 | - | ASSFVPDSYEQY
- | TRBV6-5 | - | ASSYGYQETQY
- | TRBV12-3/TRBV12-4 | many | ASTQGQETQY
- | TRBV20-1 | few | SARDIGQSFSPLH